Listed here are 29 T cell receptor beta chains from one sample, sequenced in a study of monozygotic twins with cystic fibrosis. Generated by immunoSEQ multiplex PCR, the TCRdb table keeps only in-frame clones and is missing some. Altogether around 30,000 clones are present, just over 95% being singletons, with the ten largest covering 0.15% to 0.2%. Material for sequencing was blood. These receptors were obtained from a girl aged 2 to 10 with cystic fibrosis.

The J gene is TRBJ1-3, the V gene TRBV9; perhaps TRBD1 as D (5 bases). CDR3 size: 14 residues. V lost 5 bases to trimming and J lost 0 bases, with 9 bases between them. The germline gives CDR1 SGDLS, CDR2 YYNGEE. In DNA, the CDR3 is TGTGCCAGCAGAGCAGGGAGCTCTGGAAACACCATATATTTT. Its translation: CASRAGSSGNTIYF.

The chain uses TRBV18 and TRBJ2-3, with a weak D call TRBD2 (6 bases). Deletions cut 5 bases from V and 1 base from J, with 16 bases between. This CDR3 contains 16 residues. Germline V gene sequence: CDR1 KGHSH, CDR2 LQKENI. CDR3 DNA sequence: TGTGCCAGCTCAAAGTTTTTCGAGCGGGGCACAGATACGCAGTATTTT. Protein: CASSKFFERGTDTQYF.

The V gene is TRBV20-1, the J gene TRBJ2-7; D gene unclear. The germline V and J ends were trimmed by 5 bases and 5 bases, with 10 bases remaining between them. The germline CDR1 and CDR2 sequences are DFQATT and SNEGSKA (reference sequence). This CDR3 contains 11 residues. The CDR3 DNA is TGCAGTGCTTCGCCGGATCACGAGCAGTACTTC. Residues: CSASPDHEQYF.

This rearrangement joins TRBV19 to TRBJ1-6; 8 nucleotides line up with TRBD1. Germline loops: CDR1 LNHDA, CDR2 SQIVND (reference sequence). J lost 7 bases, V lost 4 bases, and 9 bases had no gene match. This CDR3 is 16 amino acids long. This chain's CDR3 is CASSNRDRRINSPLHF. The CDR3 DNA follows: TGTGCCAGTAGTAACCGGGACAGGAGAATAAATTCACCCCTCCACTTT.

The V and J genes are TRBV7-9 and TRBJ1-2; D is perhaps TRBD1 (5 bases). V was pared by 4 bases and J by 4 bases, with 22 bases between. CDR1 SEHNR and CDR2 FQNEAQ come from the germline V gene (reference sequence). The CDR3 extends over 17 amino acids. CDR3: CASSSYPDRRQFYGYTF. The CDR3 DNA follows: TGTGCCAGCAGCTCCTACCCAGACAGACGCCAATTCTATGGCTACACCTTC.

DNA of the CDR3: TGTGCCAGCTCACAGGAGACAGGGGGCGCGTCTGAAGCTTTCTTT. The encoded protein is CASSQETGGASEAFF. The chain couples TRBV18 to TRBJ1-1; 10 bases line up with TRBD1. CDR1 is KGHSH, CDR2 LQKENI, per germline. The CDR3 runs to 15 residues. The V segment lost 4 bases and the J segment 6 bases; nucleotides outside the gene matches: 8. The variable domain in full, with the rest retrieved from reference TRBV18 and TRBJ1-1, is NAGVMQNPRHLVRRRGQEARLRCSPMKGHSHVYWYRQLPEEGLKFMVYLQKENIIDESGMPKERFSAEFPKEGPSILRIQQVVRGDSAAYFCASSQETGGASEAFFGQGTRLTVV.

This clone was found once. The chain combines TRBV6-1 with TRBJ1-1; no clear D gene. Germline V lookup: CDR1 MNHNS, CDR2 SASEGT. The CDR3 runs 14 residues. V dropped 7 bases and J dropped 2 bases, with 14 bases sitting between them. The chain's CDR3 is CASIISWVNTEAFF. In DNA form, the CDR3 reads TGTGCCAGCATTATATCTTGGGTAAACACTGAAGCTTTCTTT.

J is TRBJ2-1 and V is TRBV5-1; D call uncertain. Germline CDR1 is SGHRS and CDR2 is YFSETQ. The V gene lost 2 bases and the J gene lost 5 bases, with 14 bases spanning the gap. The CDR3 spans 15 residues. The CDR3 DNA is TGCGCCAGCAGCTTAGGCGCACTGGGGAACAATGAGCAGTTCTTC. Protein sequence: CASSLGALGNNEQFF.

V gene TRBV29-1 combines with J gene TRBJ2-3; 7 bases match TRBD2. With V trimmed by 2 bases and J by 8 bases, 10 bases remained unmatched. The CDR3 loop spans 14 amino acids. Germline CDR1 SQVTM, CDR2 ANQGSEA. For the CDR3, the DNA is TGCAGCGTTGAAACGGGACTAAACTTAGCTACGCAGTATTTT. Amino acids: CSVETGLNLATQYF.

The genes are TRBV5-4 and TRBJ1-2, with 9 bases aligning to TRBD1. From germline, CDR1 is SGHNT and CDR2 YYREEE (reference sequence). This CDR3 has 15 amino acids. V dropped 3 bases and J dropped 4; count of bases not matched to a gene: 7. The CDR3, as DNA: TGTGCCAGCAGCTGGGAACAGGGGGCAGCCTATGGCTACACCTTC. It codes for CASSWEQGAAYGYTF. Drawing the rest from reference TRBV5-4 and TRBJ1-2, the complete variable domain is ETGVTQSPTHLIKTRGQQVTLRCSSQSGHNTVSWYQQALGQGPQFIFQYYREEENGRGNFPPRFSGLQFPNYSSELNVNALELDDSALYLCASSWEQGAAYGYTFGSGTRLTVV.

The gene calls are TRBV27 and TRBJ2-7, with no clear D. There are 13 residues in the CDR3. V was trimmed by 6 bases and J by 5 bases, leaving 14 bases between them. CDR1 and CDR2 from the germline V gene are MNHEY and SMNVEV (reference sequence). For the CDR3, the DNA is TGTGCCAGCAGATTAACCGAGTGGAACGAGCAGTACTTC. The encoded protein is CASRLTEWNEQYF.

In DNA form, the CDR3 reads TGCAGCGTTGTTTCGCTACGGGGAGACACTGAAGCTTTCTTT. It is translated as CSVVSLRGDTEAFF. The chain uses TRBV29-1 and TRBJ1-1; D call uncertain. Germline assignment: CDR1 SQVTM and CDR2 ANQGSEA. Trimming took off 4 bases at V and 3 bases at J, with 15 bases between the two ends. CDR3 length: 14 amino acids.

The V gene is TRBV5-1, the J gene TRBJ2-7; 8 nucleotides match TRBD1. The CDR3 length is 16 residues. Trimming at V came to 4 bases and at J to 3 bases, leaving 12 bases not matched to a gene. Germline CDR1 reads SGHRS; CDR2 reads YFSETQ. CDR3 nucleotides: TGCGCCAGCAGCCTTGGGGGGACAGGTGAATTCTACGAGCAGTACTTC. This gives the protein CASSLGGTGEFYEQYF.

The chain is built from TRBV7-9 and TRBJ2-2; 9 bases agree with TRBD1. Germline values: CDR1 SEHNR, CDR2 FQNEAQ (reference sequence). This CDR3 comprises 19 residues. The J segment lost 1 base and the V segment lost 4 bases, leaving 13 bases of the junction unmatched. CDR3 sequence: CASSSPRTGVRLNTGELFF. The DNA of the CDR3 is TGTGCCAGCAGCTCCCCCCGGACAGGGGTCCGTTTGAACACCGGGGAGCTGTTTTTT.

CDR3 DNA sequence: TGTGCCAGCTCCCAGGGAAACTATGGCTACACCTTC. Amino acid sequence: CASSQGNYGYTF. The rearrangement joins TRBV2 to TRBJ1-2; TRBD1 might be the D (5 bases). The CDR3 has 12 residues. V dropped 8 bases and J dropped 2 bases, with 9 bases sitting between them. Germline V CDR1 and CDR2: SNHLY, FYNNEI.

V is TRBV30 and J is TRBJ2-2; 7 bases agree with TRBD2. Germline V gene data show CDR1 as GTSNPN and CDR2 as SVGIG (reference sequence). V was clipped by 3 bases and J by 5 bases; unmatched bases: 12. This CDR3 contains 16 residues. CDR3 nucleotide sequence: TGTGCCTGGAGAAGGGCTGCGGGACTAAATACCGGGGAGCTGTTTTTT. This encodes CAWRRAAGLNTGELFF.

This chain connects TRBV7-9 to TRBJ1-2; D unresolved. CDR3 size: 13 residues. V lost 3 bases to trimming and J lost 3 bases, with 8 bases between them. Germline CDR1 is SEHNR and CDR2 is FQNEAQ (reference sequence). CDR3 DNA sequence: TGTGCCAGCAGCTTGTCTGGGGACTATGGCTACACCTTC. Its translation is CASSLSGDYGYTF.

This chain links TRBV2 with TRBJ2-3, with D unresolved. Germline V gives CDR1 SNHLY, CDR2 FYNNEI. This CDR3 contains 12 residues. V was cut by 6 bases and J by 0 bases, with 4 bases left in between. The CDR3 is CASRRSTDTQYF. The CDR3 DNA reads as TGTGCCAGCAGGAGGAGCACAGATACGCAGTATTTT.

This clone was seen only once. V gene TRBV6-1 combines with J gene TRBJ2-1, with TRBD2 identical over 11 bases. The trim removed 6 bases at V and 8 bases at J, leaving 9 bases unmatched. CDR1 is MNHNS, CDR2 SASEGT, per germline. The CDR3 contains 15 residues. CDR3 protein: CASRKLAGDIDEQFF. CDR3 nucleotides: TGTGCCAGCAGGAAACTAGCGGGAGATATCGATGAGCAGTTCTTC.

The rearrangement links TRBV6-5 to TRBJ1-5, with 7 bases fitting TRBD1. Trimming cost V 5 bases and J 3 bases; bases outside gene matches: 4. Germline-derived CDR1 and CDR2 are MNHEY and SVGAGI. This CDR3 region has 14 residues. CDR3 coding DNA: TGTGCCAGCAGTCGGACAGGAATCAATCAGCCCCAGCATTTT. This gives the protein CASSRTGINQPQHF.

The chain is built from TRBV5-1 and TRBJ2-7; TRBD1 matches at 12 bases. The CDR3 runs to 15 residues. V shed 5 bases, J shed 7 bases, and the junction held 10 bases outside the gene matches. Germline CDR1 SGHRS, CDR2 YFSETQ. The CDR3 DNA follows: TGCGCCAGCAGAGACCGGGACAGGGGGCTGAGGGAGCAGTACTTC. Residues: CASRDRDRGLREQYF.

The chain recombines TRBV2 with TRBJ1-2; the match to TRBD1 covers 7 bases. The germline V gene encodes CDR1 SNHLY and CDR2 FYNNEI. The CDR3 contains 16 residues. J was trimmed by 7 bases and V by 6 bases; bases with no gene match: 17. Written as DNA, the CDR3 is TGTGCCAGCAGAAACGCTAGGACAGGTCAGGGGAGTGGCTACACCTTC. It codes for CASRNARTGQGSGYTF.

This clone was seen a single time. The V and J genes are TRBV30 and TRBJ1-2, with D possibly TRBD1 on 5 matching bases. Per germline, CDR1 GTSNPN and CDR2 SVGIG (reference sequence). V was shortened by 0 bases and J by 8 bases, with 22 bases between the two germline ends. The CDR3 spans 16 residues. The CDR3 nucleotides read TGTGCCTGGAGTGTATCAATTTTCGGGAGAAGGGGAGGCTACACCTTC. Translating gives CAWSVSIFGRRGGYTF.

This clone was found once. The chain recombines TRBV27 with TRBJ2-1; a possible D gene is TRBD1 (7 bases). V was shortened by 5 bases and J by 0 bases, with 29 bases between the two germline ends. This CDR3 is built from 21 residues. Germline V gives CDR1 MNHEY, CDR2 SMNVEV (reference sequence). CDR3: CASSPGVVSPNRQGSYNEQFF. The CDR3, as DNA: TGTGCCAGCAGTCCGGGGGTGGTGAGCCCAAATCGACAGGGCTCCTACAATGAGCAGTTCTTC.

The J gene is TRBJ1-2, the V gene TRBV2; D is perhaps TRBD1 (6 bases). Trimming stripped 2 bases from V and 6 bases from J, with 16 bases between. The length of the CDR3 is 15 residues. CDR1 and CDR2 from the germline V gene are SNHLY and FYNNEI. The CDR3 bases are TGTGCCAGCAGTGAATTGTCCGTGGGGGCAAATGGCTACACCTTC. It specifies CASSELSVGANGYTF.

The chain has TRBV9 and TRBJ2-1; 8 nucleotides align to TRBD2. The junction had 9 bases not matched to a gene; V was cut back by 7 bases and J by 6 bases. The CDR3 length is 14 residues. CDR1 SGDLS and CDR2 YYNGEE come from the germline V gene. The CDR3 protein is CASARSGGTNEQFF. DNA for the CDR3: TGTGCCAGCGCTCGTTCGGGGGGGACCAATGAGCAGTTCTTC.

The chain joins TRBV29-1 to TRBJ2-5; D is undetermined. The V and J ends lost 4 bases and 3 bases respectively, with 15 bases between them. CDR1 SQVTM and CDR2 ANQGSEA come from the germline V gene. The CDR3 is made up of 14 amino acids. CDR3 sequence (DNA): TGCAGCGTTGCCGACACCACACGTAAAGAGACCCAGTACTTC. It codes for CSVADTTRKETQYF.

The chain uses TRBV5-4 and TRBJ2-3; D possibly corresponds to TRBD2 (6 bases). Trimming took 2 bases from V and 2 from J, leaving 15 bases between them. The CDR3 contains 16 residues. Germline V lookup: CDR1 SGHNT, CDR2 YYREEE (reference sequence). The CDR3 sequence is CASSFPGLSSTDTQYF. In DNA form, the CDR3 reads TGTGCCAGCAGCTTTCCGGGACTTAGTTCCACAGATACGCAGTATTTT.

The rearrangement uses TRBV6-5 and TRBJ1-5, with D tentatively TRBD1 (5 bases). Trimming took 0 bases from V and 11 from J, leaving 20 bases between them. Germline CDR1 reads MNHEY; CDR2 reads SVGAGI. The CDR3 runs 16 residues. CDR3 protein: CASSYSRRGEPLAQHF. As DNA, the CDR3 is TGTGCCAGCAGTTACTCGAGAAGGGGTGAGCCCTTGGCCCAGCATTTT.